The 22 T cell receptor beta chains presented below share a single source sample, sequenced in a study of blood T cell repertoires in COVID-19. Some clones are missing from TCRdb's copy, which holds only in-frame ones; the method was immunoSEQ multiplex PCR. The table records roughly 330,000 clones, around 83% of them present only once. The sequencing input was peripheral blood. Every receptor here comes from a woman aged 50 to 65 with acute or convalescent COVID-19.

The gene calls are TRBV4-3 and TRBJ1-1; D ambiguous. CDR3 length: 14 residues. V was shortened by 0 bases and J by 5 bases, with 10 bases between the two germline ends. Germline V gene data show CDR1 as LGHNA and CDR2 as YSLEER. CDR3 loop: CASSQDLEWTEAFF. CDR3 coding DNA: TGCGCCAGCAGCCAAGATCTGGAGTGGACTGAAGCTTTCTTT.

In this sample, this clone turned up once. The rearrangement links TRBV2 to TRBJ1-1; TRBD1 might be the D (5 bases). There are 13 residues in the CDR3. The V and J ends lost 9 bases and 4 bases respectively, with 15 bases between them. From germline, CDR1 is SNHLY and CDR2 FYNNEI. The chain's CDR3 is CARVGQGGTEAFF. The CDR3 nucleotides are TGTGCCAGAGTAGGTCAGGGTGGCACTGAAGCTTTCTTT. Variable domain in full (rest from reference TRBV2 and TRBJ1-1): EPEVTQTPSHQVTQMGQEVILRCVPISNHLYFYWYRQILGQKVEFLVSFYNNEISEKSEIFDDQFSVERPDGSNFTLKIRSTKLEDSAMYFCARVGQGGTEAFFGQGTRLTVV.

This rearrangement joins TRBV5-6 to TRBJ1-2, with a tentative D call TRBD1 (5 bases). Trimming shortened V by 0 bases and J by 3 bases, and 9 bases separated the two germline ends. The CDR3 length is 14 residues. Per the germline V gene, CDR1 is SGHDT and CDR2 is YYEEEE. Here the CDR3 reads CASSLGEGDYGYTF. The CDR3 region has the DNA TGTGCCAGCAGCTTGGGGGAAGGGGACTATGGCTACACCTTC.

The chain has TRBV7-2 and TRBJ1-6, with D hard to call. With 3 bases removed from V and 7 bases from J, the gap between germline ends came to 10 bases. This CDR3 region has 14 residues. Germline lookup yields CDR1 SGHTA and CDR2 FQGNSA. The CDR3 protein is CASSFRKLNSPLHF. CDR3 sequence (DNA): TGTGCCAGCAGCTTCCGTAAATTAAATTCACCCCTCCACTTT.

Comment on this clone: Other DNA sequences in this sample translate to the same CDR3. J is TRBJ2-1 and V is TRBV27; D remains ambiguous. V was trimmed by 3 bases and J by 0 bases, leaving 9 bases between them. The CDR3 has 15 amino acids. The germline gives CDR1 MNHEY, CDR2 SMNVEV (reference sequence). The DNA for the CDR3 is TGTGCCAGCAGTTTTGGCGGAAGCTCCTACAATGAGCAGTTCTTC. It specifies CASSFGGSSYNEQFF.

The CDR3 DNA follows: TGTGCCAGCAGCTCCTGGGACAGGGAAAAAGAAGGCTACACCTTC. It specifies CASSSWDREKEGYTF. The chain recombines TRBV7-9 with TRBJ1-2; 9 nucleotides align to TRBD1. There are 15 residues in the CDR3. Germline V gene data show CDR1 as SEHNR and CDR2 as FQNEAQ (reference sequence). V lost 4 bases to trimming and J lost 8 bases; unmatched junction nucleotides: 11.

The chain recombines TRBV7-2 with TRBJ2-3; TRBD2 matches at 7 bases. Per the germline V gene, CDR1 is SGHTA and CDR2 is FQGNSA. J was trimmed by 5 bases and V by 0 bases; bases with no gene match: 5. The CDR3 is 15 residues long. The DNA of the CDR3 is TGTGCCAGCAGCTTAGCATTGCGGGAGCAAGATACGCAGTATTTT. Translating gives CASSLALREQDTQYF.

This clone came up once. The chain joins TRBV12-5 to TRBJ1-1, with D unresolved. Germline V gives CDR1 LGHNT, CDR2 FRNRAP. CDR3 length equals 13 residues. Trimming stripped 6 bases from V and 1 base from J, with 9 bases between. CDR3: CASGTHQNTEAFF. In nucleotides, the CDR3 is TGTGCTAGTGGGACACACCAGAACACTGAAGCTTTCTTT.

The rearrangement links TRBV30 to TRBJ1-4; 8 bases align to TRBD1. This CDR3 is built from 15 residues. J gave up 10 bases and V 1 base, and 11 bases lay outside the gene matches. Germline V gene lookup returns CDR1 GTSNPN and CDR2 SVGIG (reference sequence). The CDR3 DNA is TGTGCCTGGAGTGCCCCTACTAGGGGACAGGCAAAACTGTTTTTT. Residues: CAWSAPTRGQAKLFF. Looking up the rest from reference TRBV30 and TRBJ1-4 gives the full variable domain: SQTIHQWPATLVQPVGSPLSLECTVEGTSNPNLYWYRQAAGRGLQLLFYSVGIGQISSEVPQNLSASRPQDRQFILSSKKLLLSDSGFYLCAWSAPTRGQAKLFFGSGTQLSVL.

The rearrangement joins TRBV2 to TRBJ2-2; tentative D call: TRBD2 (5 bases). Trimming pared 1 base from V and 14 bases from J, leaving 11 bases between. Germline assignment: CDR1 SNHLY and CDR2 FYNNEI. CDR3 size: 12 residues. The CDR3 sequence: CASSEDPGGLFF. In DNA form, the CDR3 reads TGTGCCAGCAGTGAAGACCCCGGAGGTCTGTTTTTT.

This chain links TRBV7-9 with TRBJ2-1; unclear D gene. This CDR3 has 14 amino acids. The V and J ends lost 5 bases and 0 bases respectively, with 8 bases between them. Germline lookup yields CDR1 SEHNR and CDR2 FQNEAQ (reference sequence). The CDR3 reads CASSLTGSYNEQFF. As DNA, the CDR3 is TGTGCCAGCAGCCTAACCGGCTCCTACAATGAGCAGTTCTTC.

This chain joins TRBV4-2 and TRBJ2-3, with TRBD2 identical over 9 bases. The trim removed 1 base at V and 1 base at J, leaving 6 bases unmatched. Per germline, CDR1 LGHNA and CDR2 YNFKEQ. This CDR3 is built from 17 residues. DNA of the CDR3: TGTGCCAGCAGCCAAGCGACTAGCGGACTCCGCACAGATACGCAGTATTTT. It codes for CASSQATSGLRTDTQYF.

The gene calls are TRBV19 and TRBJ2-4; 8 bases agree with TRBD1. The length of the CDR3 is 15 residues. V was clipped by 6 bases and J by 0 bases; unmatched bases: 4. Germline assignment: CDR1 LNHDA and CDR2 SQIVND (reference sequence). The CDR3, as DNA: TGTGCCAGTAGAGACAGGGGATTAGCCAAAAACATTCAGTACTTC. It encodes CASRDRGLAKNIQYF.

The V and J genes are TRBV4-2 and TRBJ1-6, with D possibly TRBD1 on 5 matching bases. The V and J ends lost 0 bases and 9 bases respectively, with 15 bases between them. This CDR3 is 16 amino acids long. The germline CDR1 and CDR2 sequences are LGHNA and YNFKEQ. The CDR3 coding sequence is TGTGCCAGCAGCCAAGATCTCGGGTTCCAGGGTTCACCCCTCCACTTT. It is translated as CASSQDLGFQGSPLHF.

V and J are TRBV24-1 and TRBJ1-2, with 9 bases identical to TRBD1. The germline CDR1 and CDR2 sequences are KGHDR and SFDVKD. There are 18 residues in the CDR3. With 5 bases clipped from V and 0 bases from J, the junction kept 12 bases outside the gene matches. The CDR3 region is CATSAREGTGLANYGYTF. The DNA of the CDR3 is TGTGCCACCAGTGCCCGAGAGGGGACAGGGTTGGCTAACTATGGCTACACCTTC.

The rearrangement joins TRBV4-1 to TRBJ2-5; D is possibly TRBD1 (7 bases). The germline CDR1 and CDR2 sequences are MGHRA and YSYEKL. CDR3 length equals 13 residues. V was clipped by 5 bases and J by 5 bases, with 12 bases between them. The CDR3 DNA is TGCGCCAGCAGCAAACAGGGGAGGGAGACCCAGTACTTC. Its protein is CASSKQGRETQYF.

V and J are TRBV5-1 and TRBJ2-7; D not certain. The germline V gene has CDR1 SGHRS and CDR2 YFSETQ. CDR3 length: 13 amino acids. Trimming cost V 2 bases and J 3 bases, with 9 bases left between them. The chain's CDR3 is CASSLTQIYEQYV. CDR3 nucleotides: TGCGCCAGCAGCTTAACACAGATCTACGAGCAGTACGTC.

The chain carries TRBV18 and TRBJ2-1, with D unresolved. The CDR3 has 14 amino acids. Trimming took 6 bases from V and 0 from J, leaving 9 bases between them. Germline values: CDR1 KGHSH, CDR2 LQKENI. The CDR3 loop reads CASSVQYSYNEQFF. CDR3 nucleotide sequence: TGTGCCAGCTCTGTCCAGTACTCCTACAATGAGCAGTTCTTC.

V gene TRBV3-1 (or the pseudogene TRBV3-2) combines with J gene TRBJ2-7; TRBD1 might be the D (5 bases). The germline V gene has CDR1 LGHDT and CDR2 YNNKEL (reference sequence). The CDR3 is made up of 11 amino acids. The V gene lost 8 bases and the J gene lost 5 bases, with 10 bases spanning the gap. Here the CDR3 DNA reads TGTGCCAGCGGCCTGGGGCACGAGCAGTACTTC. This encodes CASGLGHEQYF.

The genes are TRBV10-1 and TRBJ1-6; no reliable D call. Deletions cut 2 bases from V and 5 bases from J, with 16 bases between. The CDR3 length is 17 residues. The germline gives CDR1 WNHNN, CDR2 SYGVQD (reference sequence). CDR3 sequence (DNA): TGCGCCAGCAGTGAGAAGGCGATGAAGGAGGATAATTCACCCCTCCACTTT. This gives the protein CASSEKAMKEDNSPLHF.

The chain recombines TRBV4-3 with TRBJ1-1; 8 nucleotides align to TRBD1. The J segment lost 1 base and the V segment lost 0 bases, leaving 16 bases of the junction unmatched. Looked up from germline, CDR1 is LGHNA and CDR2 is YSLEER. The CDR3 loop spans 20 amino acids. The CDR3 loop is CASSQDVATGTGTGNTEAFF. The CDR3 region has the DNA TGCGCCAGCAGCCAAGATGTGGCTACGGGAACCGGGACAGGGAACACTGAAGCTTTCTTT.

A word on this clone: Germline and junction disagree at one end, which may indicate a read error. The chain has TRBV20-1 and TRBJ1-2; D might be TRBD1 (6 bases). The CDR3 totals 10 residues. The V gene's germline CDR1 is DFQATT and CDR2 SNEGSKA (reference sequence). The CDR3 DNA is TGCAGTGCTAGTTTGGGACAACTGGCCTTC. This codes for CSASLGQLAF.